A single T cell receptor beta chain is shown here with its context. The data belong to a study of blood T cell repertoires in COVID-19. Study-wide context: There were acute and convalescent COVID-19 samples, and they came from the United States, Italy and Spain. PBMCs, B-cell-depleted T cells, or T cells were the source of the cDNA or gDNA that made up the material.

Looked up from germline, CDR1 is LGHNA and CDR2 is YSLEER. Trimming cost V 3 bases and J 3 bases; bases outside gene matches: 4. The CDR3 has 14 amino acids. Authors' methods: Quantification of nucleated cells was approximated via reference gene primer amplification. Here immunoSEQ multiplex PCR was the method, and the copy in TCRdb shows in-frame clones only, minus some. Clone size and V and J calls were adopted from that table, with D and trimming inferred from the DNA. The table lists about 200,000 clones, 80% of them singletons. V and J are TRBV4-3 and TRBJ1-1, with 7 bases matching TRBD1. Sequencing input: peripheral blood. The receptor's source is a man aged 55 to 70 with acute or convalescent COVID-19. CDR3 bases: TGCGCCAGCAGCCAGGAAACAGGGGACACTGAAGCTTTCTTT. Protein: CASSQETGDTEAFF.